Each of the 8 T cell receptor beta chains below was sequenced from the same sample in a study of glioma-infiltrating T cells. The iRepertoire nested amplicon-rescue multiplex PCR amplified TCR alpha and beta CDR3s from RNA. TCRdb reprocessed the multiplex PCR reads with MiXCR, giving one entry per CDR3 protein. The table lists 90,000 to 100,000 distinct CDR3 sequences, about 40% of them singletons. The sample taken for sequencing was glioma tissue, nonneoplastic brain tissue, or PBMCs (not recorded which). All receptors come from a human donor with low-grade glioma or glioblastoma, undergoing nonglioma brain surgery, or in good health (not recorded which).

This clonotype occurred many times. This sequence joins TRBV7-2 and TRBJ2-5; D is ambiguous. Trimming shortened V by 0 bases and J by 2 bases, and 10 bases separated the two germline ends. The CDR3 is 15 amino acids. In germline, CDR1 is SGHTA, CDR2 FQGNSA. The CDR3 sequence is CASSLALGRQETQYF. In DNA, the CDR3 is TGTGCCAGCAGCTTAGCGCTCGGCAGACAAGAGACCCAGTACTTC.

This clonotype was found many times. The rearrangement links TRBV12-3 or TRBV12-4 to TRBJ1-3; no reliable D call. V was cut by 4 bases and J by 3 bases, with 10 bases left in between. This CDR3 spans 14 amino acids. The CDR3 DNA reads TGTGCCAGCAGTTCCCGGGCCGGTGGAAACACCATATATTTT. Translation gives CASSSRAGGNTIYF.

This clonotype was counted many times. V is TRBV6-2 or TRBV6-3 and J is TRBJ2-4; TRBD2 matches at 7 bases. The germline V gene has CDR1 MNHEY and CDR2 SVGEGT. V was pared by 2 bases and J by 9 bases, with 7 bases of the junction left unmatched. The CDR3 totals 14 residues. The CDR3 bases are TGTGCCAGCAGTTACGGGCTAGCGGATTCCATTCAGTACTTC. It encodes CASSYGLADSIQYF.

To note about this clonotype: Being one base from a much bigger clone, this may be a read error. The chain combines TRBV2 with TRBJ2-5; perhaps TRBD2 as D (5 bases). CDR1 is SNHLY and CDR2 is FYNNEI in the germline V gene. The CDR3 has 16 amino acids. CDR3 in amino acids: CASGSRRPSSQGTQYF. The CDR3 region has the DNA TGTGCCAGCGGCAGTAGGCGTCCTAGCAGTCAAGGGACCCAGTACTTC. The full variable domain, its missing parts supplied by reference TRBV2 and TRBJ2-5, is EPEVTQTPSHQVTQMGQEVILRCVPISNHLYFYWYRQILGQKVEFLVSFYNNEISEKSEIFDDQFSVERPDGSNFTLKIRSTKLEDSAMYFCASGSRRPSSQGTQYFGPGTRLLVL.

In its sample, this clonotype was seen many times. J is TRBJ1-5 and V is TRBV12-3 or TRBV12-4; 8 nucleotides line up with TRBD1. The CDR3 is 16 amino acids. Trimming cost V 5 bases and J 6 bases; bases outside gene matches: 12. The CDR3 DNA reads as TGTGCCAGCAGTAATCACTACGGACAGGGCGGTCAGCCCCAGCATTTT. It codes for CASSNHYGQGGQPQHF.

As to this clonotype: A read error may account for a junction end that differs from germline. The chain links TRBV27 to TRBJ1-1; the D is unclear. CDR3 size: 14 residues. Germline V lookup: CDR1 MNHEY, CDR2 SMNVEV (reference sequence). CDR3 protein: CASSNMDLNTEAFF. The CDR3 nucleotides are TGTGCCAGCAGTAACATGGATCTGAACACTGAGGCTTTCTTT.

This clonotype has ten or more counts. J is TRBJ1-4 and V is TRBV25-1; 10 bases align to TRBD1. The germline CDR1 and CDR2 sequences are MGHDK and SYGVNS. The V and J ends lost 2 bases and 7 bases, in that order; junction bases with no gene match: 7. This CDR3 comprises 16 residues. CDR3 DNA sequence: TGTGCCAGCAGTGAAAATGTCTGGGACAGGGGTGAAAAACTGTTTTTT. Its protein is CASSENVWDRGEKLFF.

The table lists this clonotype with many counts. The V gene is TRBV15, the J gene TRBJ2-1; 9 bases are a match to TRBD2. Looked up from germline, CDR1 is LNHNV and CDR2 is YYDKDF (reference sequence). J lost 16 bases, V lost 0 bases, and 16 bases had no gene match. The CDR3 has 16 residues. CDR3 residues: CATSRDKGASGNRPFF. Written as DNA, the CDR3 is TGTGCCACCAGCAGAGATAAGGGAGCTAGCGGGAACCGTCCTTTCTTC. Combining the CDR3 with reference TRBV15 and TRBJ2-1 gives the whole variable domain DAMVIQNPRYQVTQFGKPVTLSCSQTLNHNVMYWYQQKSSQAPKLLFHYYDKDFNNEADTPDNFQSRRPNTSFCFLDIRSPGLGDTAMYLCATSRDKGASGNRPFFGPGTRLTVL.